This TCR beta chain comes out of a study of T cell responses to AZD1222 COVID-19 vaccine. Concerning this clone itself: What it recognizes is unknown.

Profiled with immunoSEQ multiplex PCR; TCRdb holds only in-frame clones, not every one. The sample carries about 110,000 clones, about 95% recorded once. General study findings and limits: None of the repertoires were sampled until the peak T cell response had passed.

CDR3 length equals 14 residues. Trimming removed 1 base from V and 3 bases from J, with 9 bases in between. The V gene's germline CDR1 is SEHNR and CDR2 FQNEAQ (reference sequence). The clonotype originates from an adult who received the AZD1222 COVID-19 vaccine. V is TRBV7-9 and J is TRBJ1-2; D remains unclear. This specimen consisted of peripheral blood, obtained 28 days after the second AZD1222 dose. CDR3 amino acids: CASSLGFPDYGYTF. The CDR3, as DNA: TGTGCCAGCAGCTTAGGGTTCCCAGACTATGGCTACACCTTC.